This is a list of T cell receptor beta chains from one sample in a study of OX40 agonist ivuxolimab in advanced cancers. Some clones are missing from TCRdb's copy, which holds only in-frame ones; the method was immunoSEQ multiplex PCR. The sample yields about 79,000 clones, less than 85% seen once. Sequencing used CD4+ or CD8+ T cells sorted from blood, obtained in a trial of the OX40 agonist ivuxolimab. Receptors were obtained from an adult with an advanced solid tumor such as melanoma, head and neck, liver or kidney cancer. Each CDR3 is given with its conserved first and last residue. Each record gives: D gene, V gene, clone size, J gene, CDR3 DNA, CDR3 protein. The D gene is left open where the match is weak. For some rows the clone size is stated as once, few or many, or as a class when expanded; others skip it.

TRBD1	TRBV28	few	TRBJ1-2	TGTGCCAGCAGTGGTTTGGGACAGGGTAACTATGGCTACACCTTC	CASSGLGQGNYGYTF
TRBD2	TRBV4-3	NA	TRBJ2-1	TGCGCCAGCAGCCAACTCGGGAGGGCGGCGAATGAGCAGTTCTTC	CASSQLGRAANEQFF
NA	TRBV28	few	TRBJ2-5	TGTGCCAGCAGGGGGTTACAGGGAAGGGAGACCCAGTACTTC	CASRGLQGRETQYF
TRBD2	TRBV4-2	medium-sized	TRBJ2-7	TGTGCCAGCAGCCTGGCAGCGGGGGTCACAGTATCCTACGAGCAGTACTTC	CASSLAAGVTVSYEQYF
NA	TRBV5-4	once	TRBJ2-1	TGTGCCAGCAGCTTGGGGGGCTTAAGCTCCTACAATGAGCAGTTCTTC	CASSLGGLSSYNEQFF
NA	TRBV2	NA	TRBJ2-2	TGTGCCAGCAGTGAACTGGCAGGGTTAACCGGGGAGCTGTTTTTT	CASSELAGLTGELFF
TRBD2	TRBV28	NA	TRBJ2-3	TGTGCCGGACGGCGGGGGAGCACAGATACGCAGTATTTT	CAGRRGSTDTQYF
TRBD2	TRBV4-1	NA	TRBJ2-1	TGCGCCAGCAGCCAACTTATTGGACTAGCGGGAGAACCAGGCGAGCAGTTCTTC	CASSQLIGLAGEPGEQFF
NA	TRBV29-1	NA	TRBJ2-3	TGCAGCGTTGAAGAAAATGGAGATACGCAGTATTTT	CSVEENGDTQYF
NA	TRBV5-5	few	TRBJ1-6	TGTGCCAGCAGCTTGAGACTAACGGAGGATAATTCACCCCTCCACTTT	CASSLRLTEDNSPLHF
TRBD1	TRBV6-6	NA	TRBJ1-5	TGTGCCAGCAGCTGGACAGGGAATCAGCCCCAGCATTTT	CASSWTGNQPQHF
TRBD1	TRBV6-5	NA	TRBJ1-1	TGTGCCAGCAGTCCGGACAGGACCCCGAACACTGAAGCTTTCTTT	CASSPDRTPNTEAFF
NA	TRBV28	NA	TRBJ2-3	TGTGCCAGCAGTCCGGGCAGTTGGATGAAGAGCACAGATACGCAGTATTTT	CASSPGSWMKSTDTQYF
NA	TRBV28	NA	TRBJ1-5	TGTGCCAGCAGGAGGAAGGTATATAGCAATCAGCCCCAGCATTTT	CASRRKVYSNQPQHF
TRBD1	TRBV27	NA	TRBJ2-7	TGTGCCAGCAGTCCGAGACAGGGTGGTGCCTACGAGCAGTACTTC	CASSPRQGGAYEQYF
NA	TRBV7-2	NA	TRBJ1-4	TGTGCCAGCAGCTTAGTGACTGCAACTAATGAAAAACTGTTTTTT	CASSLVTATNEKLFF
NA	TRBV28	NA	TRBJ1-1	TGTGCCAGCAGTTTATCGGGGTGGAGACAGACAAACACTGAAGCTTTCTTT	CASSLSGWRQTNTEAFF
TRBD1	TRBV6-4	NA	TRBJ1-1	TGTGCCAGCGCCGGGACAGAGCTAATTAACACTGAAGCTTTCTTT	CASAGTELINTEAFF
TRBD1	TRBV5-4	NA	TRBJ2-1	TGTGCCAGCAGCGACAGGGGACGGGACAATGAGCAGTTCTTC	CASSDRGRDNEQFF
TRBD2	TRBV11-1	NA	TRBJ2-2	TGTGCCAGCAGCTTAGATGGGACTAGCGGGAGAAGGGAGCTGTTTTTT	CASSLDGTSGRRELFF
NA	TRBV5-6	NA	TRBJ1-6	TGTGCCAGCAGCTTGGCCGGACGGGTTTCACCCCTCCACTTT	CASSLAGRVSPLHF
TRBD1	TRBV5-5	NA	TRBJ1-4	TGTGCCAGCAGCGCAACAGGGGGGACTAATGAAAAACTGTTTTTT	CASSATGGTNEKLFF
TRBD1	TRBV6-1	NA	TRBJ1-2	TGTGCCAGCAGGATCGGGACAGCCTATGGCTACACCTTC	CASRIGTAYGYTF
NA	TRBV4-3	once	TRBJ2-7	TGCGCCAGCAGCCGTCACCCCCAGGACTACGAGCAGTACTTC	CASSRHPQDYEQYF
TRBD1	TRBV18	NA	TRBJ2-2	TGTGCCAGCTCACCAAGGGACAGGGGGCGCGCCGGGGAGCTGTTTTTT	CASSPRDRGRAGELFF
TRBD1	TRBV6-1	NA	TRBJ1-2	TGTGCCAGCAGTGAAGCGGGGACAGCAGCTGGCTACACCTTC	CASSEAGTAAGYTF
TRBD1	TRBV9	NA	TRBJ2-1	TGTGCCAGCAGCGGACCCGGGACAGCCACAGGGGACAATGAGCAGTTCTTC	CASSGPGTATGDNEQFF
NA	TRBV7-6	NA	TRBJ2-7	TGTGCCAGCAGCTCCCAGGGGACATTCGGAGGCGAGCAGTACTTC	CASSSQGTFGGEQYF
NA	TRBV6-5	NA	TRBJ2-1	TGTGCCAGCAGTTGGGGGACGTCGGGTGAGCAGTTCTTC	CASSWGTSGEQFF